A selection of T cell receptor beta chains follows, all from one sample in a study of blood T cell repertoires in COVID-19. The table came from immunoSEQ multiplex PCR; TCRdb's copy has only in-frame clones and leaves some out. The table lists around 270,000 clones, 65% to 90% of them singletons. Specimen: peripheral blood. Source of these receptors: a man under 40 with active or convalescent COVID-19. The CDR3 runs from the conserved cysteine through the conserved F or W. The D gene is left open where the match is weak. Size tells how often a clone was seen (once, few, many) or the class of an expanded clone, and some rows leave it out.

j_call: TRBJ2-1
clone_size: .
v_call: TRBV27
d_call: TRBD1
cdr3_nt: TGTGCCAGCAGTTTCGCAGGGGGTGAGCAGTTCTTC
cdr3_aa: CASSFAGGEQFF

j_call: TRBJ2-7
clone_size: .
v_call: TRBV2
d_call: .
cdr3_nt: TGTGCCAGCAAGGTCACTAGCAGATACGAGCAGTACTTC
cdr3_aa: CASKVTSRYEQYF

j_call: TRBJ1-5
clone_size: .
v_call: TRBV5-6
d_call: TRBD1
cdr3_nt: TGTGCCAGCAGCTGGAGACAGGGCCATAGCAATCAGCCCCAGCATTTT
cdr3_aa: CASSWRQGHSNQPQHF

j_call: TRBJ2-3
clone_size: .
v_call: TRBV5-6
d_call: .
cdr3_nt: TGTGCCAGCGAACGGGAGTCGGCAGATACGCAGTATTTT
cdr3_aa: CASERESADTQYF

j_call: TRBJ1-6
clone_size: .
v_call: TRBV6-5
d_call: .
cdr3_nt: TGTGCCGGGCAGACACTTTATAATTCACCCCTCCACTTT
cdr3_aa: CAGQTLYNSPLHF

j_call: TRBJ2-3
clone_size: .
v_call: TRBV18
d_call: TRBD2
cdr3_nt: TGTGCCAGCTCACCGCAACTACTAGCGGGGGGGCCTATAGATACGCAGTATTTT
cdr3_aa: CASSPQLLAGGPIDTQYF

j_call: TRBJ2-1
clone_size: .
v_call: TRBV5-1
d_call: .
cdr3_nt: TGCGCCAGCAGCTTGGATCCAGGCCGAAACAATGAGCAGTTCTTC
cdr3_aa: CASSLDPGRNNEQFF

j_call: TRBJ1-1
clone_size: .
v_call: TRBV5-8
d_call: .
cdr3_nt: TGTGCCAGCAGCTTTTCCCCGGGATTGAACACTGAAGCTTTCTTT
cdr3_aa: CASSFSPGLNTEAFF

j_call: TRBJ1-6
clone_size: .
v_call: TRBV19
d_call: TRBD1
cdr3_nt: TGTGCCAGTAGTACCCCTCGTGCCTACCAGACAGGGGAGAATTCACCCCTCCACTTT
cdr3_aa: CASSTPRAYQTGENSPLHF

j_call: TRBJ1-1
clone_size: .
v_call: TRBV4-3
d_call: .
cdr3_nt: TGCGCCAGCAGCCAAGAGAGCGGCACGAAAGCTTTCTTT
cdr3_aa: CASSQESGTKAFF

j_call: TRBJ1-1
clone_size: .
v_call: TRBV6-5
d_call: .
cdr3_nt: TGTGCCAGCAGGCCACGGGGGGGGAACACTGAAGCTTTCTTT
cdr3_aa: CASRPRGGNTEAFF

j_call: TRBJ1-2
clone_size: .
v_call: TRBV18
d_call: .
cdr3_nt: TGTGCCAGCTCACCCACCATAGGACAGTATGGCTACACCTTC
cdr3_aa: CASSPTIGQYGYTF

j_call: TRBJ2-4
clone_size: .
v_call: TRBV10-1
d_call: TRBD2
cdr3_nt: TGCGCCAGCAGTGAGGGGCTAGCGGGGGGCGAAAACAAAAACATTCAGTACTTC
cdr3_aa: CASSEGLAGGENKNIQYF

j_call: TRBJ1-1
clone_size: .
v_call: TRBV13
d_call: .
cdr3_nt: TGTGCCAGCAGCGCCAGTGGGGAGGGTCCCTCGTATGCTTTCTTT
cdr3_aa: CASSASGEGPSYAFF

j_call: TRBJ2-5
clone_size: once
v_call: TRBV6-2/TRBV6-3
d_call: TRBD2
cdr3_nt: TGTGCCAGCAGTTACTTGCGGGGGGGCCTGGAGACCCAGTACTTC
cdr3_aa: CASSYLRGGLETQYF

j_call: TRBJ1-2
clone_size: .
v_call: TRBV18
d_call: TRBD1
cdr3_nt: TGTGCCAGCTCCGGACAGGGGGCTGGGGACTATGGCTACACCTTC
cdr3_aa: CASSGQGAGDYGYTF

j_call: TRBJ2-3
clone_size: .
v_call: TRBV10-2
d_call: TRBD2
cdr3_nt: TGCGCCAGCAGTTCACCGGGGGGTACAAGCACAGATACGCAGTATTTT
cdr3_aa: CASSSPGGTSTDTQYF

j_call: TRBJ1-1
clone_size: once
v_call: TRBV10-2
d_call: TRBD1
cdr3_nt: TGCGCCAGCAGTGAGTGGGCAGGGGGCTTGGGAACTGAAGCTTTCTTT
cdr3_aa: CASSEWAGGLGTEAFF

j_call: TRBJ1-2
clone_size: .
v_call: TRBV9
d_call: .
cdr3_nt: TGTGCCAGCAGCGCAAACTATGGCTACACCTTC
cdr3_aa: CASSANYGYTF

j_call: TRBJ1-5
clone_size: .
v_call: TRBV19
d_call: .
cdr3_nt: TGTGCCAGTAGTATCCAGGGTATAGCCGGCAATCAGCCCCAGCATTTT
cdr3_aa: CASSIQGIAGNQPQHF

j_call: TRBJ1-3
clone_size: .
v_call: TRBV5-1
d_call: .
cdr3_nt: TGCGCCAGCAGCTTGATTATGCCAGGGCAAGTTGGAAACACCATATATTTT
cdr3_aa: CASSLIMPGQVGNTIYF

j_call: TRBJ1-6
clone_size: .
v_call: TRBV7-3
d_call: .
cdr3_nt: TGTGCCAGCAGCTTATTCCAGAAGAATTCACCCCTCCACTTT
cdr3_aa: CASSLFQKNSPLHF